Included here is one T cell receptor (beta chain) sequence, with context. This clonotype was seen a few times. The antigen this receptor binds is unknown. No much larger clone is present one base from it, and per-base qualities are unavailable. The entry originates in a study of regulatory T cells in long-lasting Graves disease (dated by TCRdb to the early 2020s). About the study as a whole: Antithyroid drugs had been taken for less than 3 months by newly diagnosed Graves' disease patients. The study was conducted in China and was registered as a clinical trial. Patients with persistent Graves' disease were compared with patients with newly diagnosed Graves' disease using TCR sequencing and RNA sequencing of peripheral blood. A total of around 35 samples underwent TCR sequencing, from around 13 patients with persistent Graves' disease and approximately 20 patients with newly diagnosed Graves' disease. Points the paper makes about the study in general: Because the primary lesion, thyroid tissue, could not be accessed, the study looked at peripheral blood alone. A larger number of public clonotypes was shared among persistent patients (around 2,500) than among newly diagnosed patients (roughly 980). The authors noted that the small sample size was a limitation that may lower accuracy. Sequencing and analysis were limited to the TCR beta chain. Compared with newly diagnosed patients, patients with persistent Graves' disease had lower TCR Shannon entropy and fewer highly expanded clones, which suggests clonal expansion.

Libraries were constructed by multiplex PCR. The sample was run on an Illumina HiSeq 4000. iRepertoire HTBI primers and Arm-PCR amplification of CDR3 regions were used to construct TCR beta libraries. PCR products were gel purified before sequencing. Per the original workflow: A total of roughly 58 TRBV and 14 TRBJ segments were identified across samples and were used for gene usage analysis of CDR3 amino acid clonotypes. COPE and FqMerger were used to merge the filtered high-quality paired reads into contigs. Contigs were aligned with BLAST to IMGT TRBV, TRBD and TRBJ reference genes, and CDR3 was defined per IMGT. Any clonotype with a frequency above 0.1% was classified as a highly expanded clone. Shannon entropy served as the measure of repertoire diversity, while the Gini coefficient captured V-J evenness. A clonotype found in more than one individual was treated as public. Using fastp at Q25 and MiXCR, TCRdb reprocessed the public reads and kept productive beta chains. Each entry merges the rows of one CDR3 protein and shows their most common DNA and genes. These V and J calls derive from TCRdb rather than the authors' analysis. In all, the sample holds 360,000 or so distinct CDR3 sequences, and about a sixth of those were seen once. The top ten hold roughly 27% of the sample.

The time point label corresponds to: newly diagnosed GD, antithyroid drugs for less than 3 months. For both TCR sequencing and RNA sequencing, RNA was extracted from PBMCs in TRIzol. Graves' disease was diagnosed according to American Thyroid Association guidelines. Recruitment of patients was carried out at an endocrinology department in Xi'an, China. Each patient gave around 9 milliliters of peripheral blood, collected in an EDTA anticoagulant tube. Ficoll Paque Plus density gradient separation was used to isolate PBMCs, and no further T cell sorting was performed. An Agilent 2100 Bioanalyzer and agarose gel were used to check RNA quality, and a NanoDrop 2000 was used to measure RNA concentration. These data are also associated with another study on T cells in Graves' hyperthyroidism and ophthalmopathy. In that second paper, the authors write: Stable Graves' hyperthyroidism was defined as no progression to ophthalmopathy during 18 months of follow-up. Hyperthyroidism patients were aged 18 to 65 years and newly diagnosed, with disease duration of less than 2 months. Exclusion was applied to patients with uncontrolled infections, other autoimmune diseases, pregnancy or lactation. Diagnoses were based on clinical symptoms, serum thyroxine and TRAb, thyroid ultrasound and orbital computed tomography. The first round of RT-PCR for the TCR CDR3 was performed with the HTBI primer set and the Qiagen OneStep RT-PCR kit. Blood samples also contained most of the expanded thyroid clonotypes (frequency above 0.001), which suggests that blood repertoires may reflect thyroid immune responses. Ophthalmopathy was separated from stable hyperthyroidism by a 13 V-J signature model, with around 90% sensitivity and just over 81% specificity obtained in cross-validation and 80%/75% obtained in testing. In validation, the model predicted progression to ophthalmopathy with around 71% sensitivity and 72% to 85% specificity, a median of about six months before onset. To identify TCR V-J signatures that set the groups apart, the researchers used a discovery cohort of 90 to 100 patients, made up of 40 to 45 with Graves' ophthalmopathy and about 60 with stable Graves' hyperthyroidism. Prospective prediction of ophthalmopathy was tested in an independent validation cohort of approximately 19 hyperthyroidism patients and 17 patients who later progressed to ophthalmopathy. For training and testing, the 100 or so patients in the discovery cohort were randomly divided in a 7:3 ratio. In addition, the study compared T-cell repertoires in thyroid tissue and in blood from six Graves' hyperthyroidism patients. Once sampling was done, hyperthyroidism patients were given methimazole at a starting dose of 30 mg daily, whereas ophthalmopathy patients were given high-dose intravenous methylprednisolone. A second multiplex PCR round built the libraries, followed by size selection and purification. Sequencing of the libraries was done on an Illumina HiSeq2000 using paired-end 100 bp reads. SOAPnuke was used to process the raw data, removing reads that contained adapters or uncalled bases, had a mean Phred below 15, or lacked an exact match to the constant primer or identifier. High-quality paired reads were merged using COPE v1.2.5, and each unique nucleotide sequence was defined as a clonotype. MiTCR v1.1 was used to align clonotypes to the IMGT TRBV, TRBD and TRBJ reference segments. The analysis was restricted to V-J combinations with a frequency above 0.0001, which together covered over 99% of the repertoires. A TCS score was defined as the ratio between F50 (clonal expansion) and ExV (chaos), using BLOSUM62-based TCRdist between CDR3 peptides within each V-J. Welch's t-statistics and random forest reduced 514 V-J features to 10 to 15, which were used in a naive Bayes classifier (R e1071). Sample size was not statistically predetermined, and blinding of investigators to group allocation was not performed. The paper describes TCR Vbeta CDR3 sequencing of 135 peripheral blood samples, made up of 43 ophthalmopathy patients, around 78 hyperthyroidism patients and roughly 17 progressor patients.

This clonotype originated in a middle-aged man with Graves disease. Donor details come from another sample of the same person, matched by shared clones. Specimen: peripheral blood mononuclear cells (PBMCs), collected at new diagnosis, from a patient treated with antithyroid drugs.

The CDR3 amino acid sequence is: CASSPYLPGSQETQYF. The DNA is TGTGCCAGCAGCCCCTATTTACCGGGGAGCCAAGAGACCCAGTACTTC. The V and J segments used are TRBV3-1 and TRBJ2-5, and TRBD2 may be the D gene, going by 5 matching bases. From the cysteine through the phenylalanine, the CDR3 covers 16 amino acids. The kept DNA is CDR3 alone, 48 bases in frame from the first base. Per the germline V gene (reference sequence), LGHDT is the CDR1 and YNNKEL is the CDR2. V is reduced by 4 bases and J by 1 base, leaving a spacing of 16 bases between them.